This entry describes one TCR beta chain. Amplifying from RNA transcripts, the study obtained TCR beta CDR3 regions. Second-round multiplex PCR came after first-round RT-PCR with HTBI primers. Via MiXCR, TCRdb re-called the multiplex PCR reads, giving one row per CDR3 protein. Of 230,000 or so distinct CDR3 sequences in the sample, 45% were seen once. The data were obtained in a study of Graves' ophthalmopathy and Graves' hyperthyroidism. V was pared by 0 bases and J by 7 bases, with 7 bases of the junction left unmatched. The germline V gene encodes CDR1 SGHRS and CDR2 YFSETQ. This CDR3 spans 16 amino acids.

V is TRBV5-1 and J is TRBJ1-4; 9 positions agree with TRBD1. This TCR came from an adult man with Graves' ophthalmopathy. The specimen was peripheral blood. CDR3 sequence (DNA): TGCGCCAGCAGCTTGGGTACAGGGGGCGCGGGTGAAAAACTGTTTTTT. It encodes CASSLGTGGAGEKLFF.